Listed below are T cell receptor beta chains from one sample, sequenced in a study of blood T cell repertoires in COVID-19. TCRdb's table, derived via immunoSEQ multiplex PCR, lists solely in-frame clones and lacks some. The repertoire holds fewer than 30,000 clones, with nearly 85% as singletons. Input material: peripheral blood. The receptors were gathered from a man in his 70s with active COVID-19. The CDR3 runs from the conserved cysteine through the conserved F or W. Each record gives: CDR3 DNA, CDR3 protein, clone size, J gene, V gene, D gene. D genes are given only for firm matches. A row's size may be missing; if present it is once, few, many or a size class.

CDR3nt: TGTGCCAGCAGCCCGACTAGTAGTCCGAACACCGGGGAGCTGTTTTTT
CDR3aa: CASSPTSSPNTGELFF
abundance: NA
j_gene: TRBJ2-2
v_gene: TRBV11-2
d_gene: NA

CDR3nt: TGTGCCAGCAGTTTGAGGGGGAACTGGGGCACAGATACGCAGTATTTT
CDR3aa: CASSLRGNWGTDTQYF
abundance: NA
j_gene: TRBJ2-3
v_gene: TRBV28
d_gene: NA

CDR3nt: TGTGCCAGCAGCTTGTCCCCGCCCGGGACCCAGTACTTC
CDR3aa: CASSLSPPGTQYF
abundance: NA
j_gene: TRBJ2-5
v_gene: TRBV5-6
d_gene: NA

CDR3nt: TGTGCCAGCAATGCGGACAGGGGTACCTACGAGCAGTACTTC
CDR3aa: CASNADRGTYEQYF
abundance: NA
j_gene: TRBJ2-7
v_gene: TRBV2
d_gene: TRBD1

CDR3nt: TGTGCCAGCAGCCGTGCCGGGACTAGCAACGAGCAGTACTTC
CDR3aa: CASSRAGTSNEQYF
abundance: NA
j_gene: TRBJ2-7
v_gene: TRBV7-9
d_gene: TRBD2

CDR3nt: TGTGCCAGCAGCAGGGACACTGGATGGAATCAGCCCCAGCATTTT
CDR3aa: CASSRDTGWNQPQHF
abundance: NA
j_gene: TRBJ1-5
v_gene: TRBV6-5
d_gene: NA

CDR3nt: TGCGCCAGCAGCCAGACCCGACAGAGCCGGTACGAGCAGTACTTC
CDR3aa: CASSQTRQSRYEQYF
abundance: once
j_gene: TRBJ2-7
v_gene: TRBV4-1
d_gene: NA

CDR3nt: TGTGCCAGCAGAACGGGAGGTAGGGTCTCCTACGAGCAGTACTTC
CDR3aa: CASRTGGRVSYEQYF
abundance: few
j_gene: TRBJ2-7
v_gene: TRBV6-6
d_gene: TRBD2

CDR3nt: TGTGCCAGCAGCCCTGACAGTAGCTCCTACAATGAGCAGTTCTTC
CDR3aa: CASSPDSSSYNEQFF
abundance: NA
j_gene: TRBJ2-1
v_gene: TRBV7-9
d_gene: NA

CDR3nt: TGTGCCAGCAGCCCCCCCGGCGGTGGGGGGGCCTCCAATGAGCAGTTCTTC
CDR3aa: CASSPPGGGGASNEQFF
abundance: NA
j_gene: TRBJ2-1
v_gene: TRBV5-8
d_gene: NA

CDR3nt: TGTGCCATCAGTGAGAGGGGGGGGAGTCAGCCCCAGCATTTT
CDR3aa: CAISERGGSQPQHF
abundance: few
j_gene: TRBJ1-5
v_gene: TRBV10-3
d_gene: NA

CDR3nt: TGTGCCAGCAGTGAAGATCGGACAAACTATGGCTACACCTTC
CDR3aa: CASSEDRTNYGYTF
abundance: NA
j_gene: TRBJ1-2
v_gene: TRBV6-1
d_gene: NA

CDR3nt: TGTGCCAGCAGCACTGAACTAGCGGGGGTCCTCACAGATACGCAGTATTTT
CDR3aa: CASSTELAGVLTDTQYF
abundance: NA
j_gene: TRBJ2-3
v_gene: TRBV21-1
d_gene: NA

CDR3nt: TGTGCCAGCAGCCAAGATTCGGGGAATCAGCCCCAGCATTTT
CDR3aa: CASSQDSGNQPQHF
abundance: NA
j_gene: TRBJ1-5
v_gene: TRBV4-2
d_gene: NA

CDR3nt: TGTGCCAGCAGCCCAGGGGGGAGATTTACAGATACGCAGTATTTT
CDR3aa: CASSPGGRFTDTQYF
abundance: NA
j_gene: TRBJ2-3
v_gene: TRBV13
d_gene: NA

CDR3nt: TGTGCCAGCAGCCCACCGGGATCTTCTGGAAACACCATATATTTT
CDR3aa: CASSPPGSSGNTIYF
abundance: NA
j_gene: TRBJ1-3
v_gene: TRBV4-2
d_gene: NA

CDR3nt: TGTGCCAGCAGCCGATCAGGACAGGGGAGTTATGGCTACACCTTC
CDR3aa: CASSRSGQGSYGYTF
abundance: NA
j_gene: TRBJ1-2
v_gene: TRBV7-9
d_gene: TRBD1

CDR3nt: TGTGCCAGCAGCCCTCGACAGGGGAGAATCGGGGACGAGCAGTACTTC
CDR3aa: CASSPRQGRIGDEQYF
abundance: NA
j_gene: TRBJ2-7
v_gene: TRBV9
d_gene: TRBD1

CDR3nt: TGTGCCAGCAGCCGTACCGGGACAGGGGTCTATGGCTACACCTTC
CDR3aa: CASSRTGTGVYGYTF
abundance: NA
j_gene: TRBJ1-2
v_gene: TRBV6-5
d_gene: TRBD1

CDR3nt: TGTGCCAGCAGTCTATACACTGAAGCTTTCTTT
CDR3aa: CASSLYTEAFF
abundance: NA
j_gene: TRBJ1-1
v_gene: TRBV12-3/TRBV12-4
d_gene: NA

CDR3nt: TGTGCCAGCAGCGTAGACGGTAATTCACCCCTCCACTTT
CDR3aa: CASSVDGNSPLHF
abundance: NA
j_gene: TRBJ1-6
v_gene: TRBV9
d_gene: NA

CDR3nt: TGTGCCAGCAGCTTAACAGGCATGGGGAGAAATGAGCAGTTCTTC
CDR3aa: CASSLTGMGRNEQFF
abundance: NA
j_gene: TRBJ2-1
v_gene: TRBV7-3
d_gene: NA

CDR3nt: TGTGCCAGCAGCGTTCACCGGGAGGAGAAGACCCAGTACTTC
CDR3aa: CASSVHREEKTQYF
abundance: NA
j_gene: TRBJ2-5
v_gene: TRBV7-8
d_gene: TRBD2

CDR3nt: TGTGCCAGCAGGGTACAGGGGGCGAATTCACCCCTCCACTTT
CDR3aa: CASRVQGANSPLHF
abundance: NA
j_gene: TRBJ1-6
v_gene: TRBV2
d_gene: TRBD1

CDR3nt: TGCAGCGCCCCCGGGGTGGGCACTGAAGCTTTCTTT
CDR3aa: CSAPGVGTEAFF
abundance: few
j_gene: TRBJ1-1
v_gene: TRBV29-1
d_gene: NA

CDR3nt: TGTGCCAGCAGACCGGGACAGGGGGGCACCGGGGAGCTGTTTTTT
CDR3aa: CASRPGQGGTGELFF
abundance: NA
j_gene: TRBJ2-2
v_gene: TRBV7-9
d_gene: TRBD1

CDR3nt: TGCGCCAGCAGGGGACAGGTTAGCACAGATACGCAGTATTTT
CDR3aa: CASRGQVSTDTQYF
abundance: NA
j_gene: TRBJ2-3
v_gene: TRBV5-1
d_gene: TRBD1

CDR3nt: TGCGCCAGCAGCTTGGGTTCCGGTAACAGGGTTGGCAGAAACACCATATATTTT
CDR3aa: CASSLGSGNRVGRNTIYF
abundance: NA
j_gene: TRBJ1-3
v_gene: TRBV5-1
d_gene: NA

CDR3nt: TGTGCCAGCAGCTTGGTGGGACAGTCCCAAGAGACCCAGTACTTC
CDR3aa: CASSLVGQSQETQYF
abundance: NA
j_gene: TRBJ2-5
v_gene: TRBV7-3
d_gene: TRBD1

CDR3nt: TGTGCCAGCTTCAGGCGGGGATACAATGAGCAGTTCTTC
CDR3aa: CASFRRGYNEQFF
abundance: NA
j_gene: TRBJ2-1
v_gene: TRBV12-3/TRBV12-4
d_gene: NA

CDR3nt: TGTGCCACCAGCAGAGACCTCGGGTTCCATGGCTACACCTTC
CDR3aa: CATSRDLGFHGYTF
abundance: NA
j_gene: TRBJ1-2
v_gene: TRBV15
d_gene: NA

CDR3nt: TGCGCCAGCAGCTCCAACGGACAGGGGGCCTACGAGCAGTACTTC
CDR3aa: CASSSNGQGAYEQYF
abundance: NA
j_gene: TRBJ2-7
v_gene: TRBV5-1
d_gene: TRBD1

CDR3nt: TGCGCCAGCAGCTTACCTAGCGGGGGGCGCCAAGAGACCCAGTACTTC
CDR3aa: CASSLPSGGRQETQYF
abundance: few
j_gene: TRBJ2-5
v_gene: TRBV5-1
d_gene: TRBD2

CDR3nt: TGTGCTGGGACAGTCTTTGGAAACACCATATATTTT
CDR3aa: CAGTVFGNTIYF
abundance: NA
j_gene: TRBJ1-3
v_gene: TRBV19
d_gene: TRBD1

CDR3nt: TGTGCCAGTAACGTGGGGGCGGGCACCGGGGAGCTGTTTTTT
CDR3aa: CASNVGAGTGELFF
abundance: NA
j_gene: TRBJ2-2
v_gene: TRBV19
d_gene: NA

CDR3nt: TGTGCCTGGAGTCAGGGGAATAATTCACCCCTCCACTTT
CDR3aa: CAWSQGNNSPLHF
abundance: few
j_gene: TRBJ1-6
v_gene: TRBV30
d_gene: NA

CDR3nt: TGTGCCAGCAGTGAACAACAGGGGGCGACTGAAGCTTTCTTT
CDR3aa: CASSEQQGATEAFF
abundance: once
j_gene: TRBJ1-1
v_gene: TRBV6-1
d_gene: TRBD1

CDR3nt: TGTGCCAGCAGCGTAGTTACGGTCTACAATGAGCAGTTCTTC
CDR3aa: CASSVVTVYNEQFF
abundance: NA
j_gene: TRBJ2-1
v_gene: TRBV9
d_gene: NA

CDR3nt: TGTGCCAGCCAACCTTCATTTAGCGCCGGACGGAACAATCAGCCCCAGCATTTT
CDR3aa: CASQPSFSAGRNNQPQHF
abundance: NA
j_gene: TRBJ1-5
v_gene: TRBV7-7
d_gene: NA

CDR3nt: TGCGCCAGCAGCATCAAACAGAACACTGAAGCTTTCTTT
CDR3aa: CASSIKQNTEAFF
abundance: few
j_gene: TRBJ1-1
v_gene: TRBV5-1
d_gene: NA

CDR3nt: TGTGCCAGCAGCTTAGACAGGGGGAATTCACCCCTCCACTTT
CDR3aa: CASSLDRGNSPLHF
abundance: NA
j_gene: TRBJ1-6
v_gene: TRBV7-9
d_gene: TRBD1

CDR3nt: TGTGCCAGCAGTTACACTCCTTACACCGGGGAGCTGTTTTTT
CDR3aa: CASSYTPYTGELFF
abundance: once
j_gene: TRBJ2-2
v_gene: TRBV6-5
d_gene: NA

CDR3nt: TGCGCCAGCAGCCCCTCAATGGGGGGGCCCGATACGCAGTATTTT
CDR3aa: CASSPSMGGPDTQYF
abundance: NA
j_gene: TRBJ2-3
v_gene: TRBV5-1
d_gene: NA

CDR3nt: TGTGCCATCAGGCCAGGACAGGGCAACTACGAGCAGTACTTC
CDR3aa: CAIRPGQGNYEQYF
abundance: NA
j_gene: TRBJ2-7
v_gene: TRBV10-3
d_gene: TRBD1

CDR3nt: TGTGCCAGCAGTGAGGGGGAGGGAAACAATGAGCAGTTCTTC
CDR3aa: CASSEGEGNNEQFF
abundance: NA
j_gene: TRBJ2-1
v_gene: TRBV6-4
d_gene: TRBD2

CDR3nt: TGTGCCAGCACCGAGACAATCTCAACCCGCTACACCTTC
CDR3aa: CASTETISTRYTF
abundance: NA
j_gene: TRBJ1-2
v_gene: TRBV12-3/TRBV12-4
d_gene: NA